This is a list of T cell receptor beta chains from one sample in a study of cytomegalovirus exposure and HLA in healthy donors. Some clones are missing from TCRdb's copy, which holds only in-frame ones; the method was immunoSEQ multiplex PCR. The sample shows roughly 150,000 clones, roughly 70% of them seen only once. The specimen sequenced was PBMCs. These receptors all stem from a woman aged 18-30 years in good health and CMV-seropositive. Each CDR3 is given with its conserved first and last residue. A D gene is named only where the DNA matches it firmly. Clone size is stated in some rows and not others, as once, few, many or a class when expanded.

-	TRBJ2-1	TRBV4-3	-	TGCGCCAGCAGCCATGAACAGGGAAACAATGAGCAGTTCTTC	CASSHEQGNNEQFF
once	TRBJ2-7	TRBV4-3	-	TGCGCCAGCAGCCAAGGTCAAGGGGGACGCAACGAGCAGTACTTC	CASSQGQGGRNEQYF
-	TRBJ2-1	TRBV5-4	TRBD2	TGTGCCAGCAGCCGGACTAGCGGGGGCCCCATAGAGAATGAGCAGTTCTTC	CASSRTSGGPIENEQFF
-	TRBJ1-1	TRBV6-5	-	TGTGCCAGCAGTTACTACCCGCCGGGACAATACACTGAAGCTTTCTTT	CASSYYPPGQYTEAFF
-	TRBJ1-1	TRBV6-5	-	TGTGCCAGCAGTTCCGCAACAGGTAACACTGAAGCTTTCTTT	CASSSATGNTEAFF
once	TRBJ2-2	TRBV11-1	-	TGTGCCAGCAGCTTAGATACAGGGCGGGAGCTGTTTTTT	CASSLDTGRELFF
-	TRBJ1-5	TRBV10-3	-	TGTGCCATCACCGCAAATAGCAATCAGCCCCAGCACTTT	CAITANSNQPQHF
-	TRBJ1-5	TRBV7-6	-	TGTGCCAGCAGCTTAGGCAGGGGAAATCAGCCCCAGCATTTT	CASSLGRGNQPQHF
few	TRBJ1-4	TRBV18	TRBD1	TGTGCCAGCTCACCTACAGGGGGCTCTAATGAAAAACTGTTTTTT	CASSPTGGSNEKLFF
few	TRBJ2-7	TRBV2	TRBD1	TGTGCCAGCAGTTTCTCCCAGGGGGTCGACGAGCAGTACTTC	CASSFSQGVDEQYF
-	TRBJ1-1	TRBV4-3	-	TGCGCCAGCAGCCAACATGATGGGGCGGAAGCTTTCTTT	CASSQHDGAEAFF
-	TRBJ2-1	TRBV13	-	TGTGCCAGCAGCCAAGGGGGGGGGCAACATGAGCAGTTCTTC	CASSQGGGQHEQFF
-	TRBJ2-4	TRBV4-2	-	TGTGCCAGCAGCCAAGATGGGGGACACCCGATGGGGAGCAAAAACATTCAGTACTTC	CASSQDGGHPMGSKNIQYF
-	TRBJ2-2	TRBV5-4	-	TGTGCCAGCAGCTTGATCGGGGCCGGGGAGCTGTTTTTT	CASSLIGAGELFF
-	TRBJ1-6	TRBV13	-	TGTGCCAGCAGCTCTTCGACCGGGCCCCTCCACTTT	CASSSSTGPLHF
-	TRBJ1-2	TRBV2	-	TGTGCCAGCAGTGAAGACAAGAACTATGGCTACACCTTC	CASSEDKNYGYTF
-	TRBJ1-1	TRBV5-1	-	TGCGCCAGCAGCGGAGGTGGGGGCCCGAACACTGAAGCTTTCTTT	CASSGGGGPNTEAFF
many	TRBJ1-2	TRBV19	-	TGTGCCAGTATTGGGGGCAGGGGCTATGGCTACACCTTC	CASIGGRGYGYTF
-	TRBJ2-7	TRBV6-5	-	TGTGCCAGCAGTTACAGGGGGAACGGAATCTACGAGCAGTACTTC	CASSYRGNGIYEQYF
-	TRBJ1-2	TRBV9	-	TGTGCCAGCAGCGTATCCAGGGGCCCAGACTATGGCTACACCTTC	CASSVSRGPDYGYTF
-	TRBJ2-1	TRBV15	-	TGTGCCACCAGGCCTTTCGCGAGGAGCGCCTACAATGAGCAGTTCTTC	CATRPFARSAYNEQFF
-	TRBJ2-7	TRBV4-3	TRBD1	TGCGCCAGCAGCCAAGAGGTTCGGACAGGGGGCGGCTACGAGCAGTACTTC	CASSQEVRTGGGYEQYF
-	TRBJ2-2	TRBV29-1	TRBD1	TGCAGCGCTATACAGGGGGAGTACACCGGGGAGCTGTTTTTT	CSAIQGEYTGELFF
-	TRBJ2-2	TRBV7-2	TRBD2	TGTGCCAGCAGCTTAGTCGGTGCGGGGGACGGGGAGCTGTTTTTT	CASSLVGAGDGELFF
-	TRBJ2-5	TRBV7-8	-	TGTGCCAGCAGCCGAGGGAGGATGAGAAGGGAAGCGGGCCTCAAGACCCAGTACTTC	CASSRGRMRREAGLKTQYF
few	TRBJ1-5	TRBV7-9	-	TGTGCCAGCAGCTTAGCAGGAGAACTTAGCAATCAGCCCCAGCATTTT	CASSLAGELSNQPQHF
-	TRBJ1-1	TRBV18	-	TGTGCCAGCTCACCGATTGACGGGGAAGCTTTCTTT	CASSPIDGEAFF
-	TRBJ1-2	TRBV29-1	-	TGCAGCGTTGAAGGGGGGCCAGGTGGCTACACCTTC	CSVEGGPGGYTF
-	TRBJ2-1	TRBV19	-	TGTGCCAGTAGTATAAATCCCGGCCAGGGCCACAATGAGCAGTTCTTC	CASSINPGQGHNEQFF
-	TRBJ2-5	TRBV9	-	TGTGCCAGCAGCGTAGTAAGCGGGGAGACCCAGTACTTC	CASSVVSGETQYF
-	TRBJ1-1	TRBV18	-	TGTGCCAGCTCACCGGCGGGGAACACTGAAGCTTTCTTT	CASSPAGNTEAFF
-	TRBJ1-1	TRBV9	-	TGTGCCAGCAGACCCCTACCGAGGGTGTGGCTTTTGACTGAAGCTTTCTTT	CASRPLPRVWLLTEAFF
-	TRBJ1-2	TRBV2	-	TGTGCCACCCCAGCCGGGAGGGAACAAAGCTACACCTTC	CATPAGREQSYTF
-	TRBJ2-2	TRBV13	-	TGTGCCAGCAGCGATGGGCTCACCGGGGAGCTGTTTTTT	CASSDGLTGELFF
-	TRBJ1-4	TRBV9	-	TGTGCCAGCAGCGCAGAACCAACTAATGAAAAACTGTTTTTT	CASSAEPTNEKLFF
-	TRBJ2-1	TRBV10-3	TRBD2	TGTGCCATCAGTGGGAGCGGGGCTGGTTTCAATGAGCAGTTCTTC	CAISGSGAGFNEQFF
-	TRBJ2-7	TRBV9	TRBD1	TGTGCCAGCAGCGTGGACAGGGTGTCATTGGAGCAGTACTTC	CASSVDRVSLEQYF
-	TRBJ2-7	TRBV5-1	TRBD2	TGCGCCAGCAGTCCGGCTAGCGGGGCCTATCAATCCTACGAGCAGTACTTC	CASSPASGAYQSYEQYF